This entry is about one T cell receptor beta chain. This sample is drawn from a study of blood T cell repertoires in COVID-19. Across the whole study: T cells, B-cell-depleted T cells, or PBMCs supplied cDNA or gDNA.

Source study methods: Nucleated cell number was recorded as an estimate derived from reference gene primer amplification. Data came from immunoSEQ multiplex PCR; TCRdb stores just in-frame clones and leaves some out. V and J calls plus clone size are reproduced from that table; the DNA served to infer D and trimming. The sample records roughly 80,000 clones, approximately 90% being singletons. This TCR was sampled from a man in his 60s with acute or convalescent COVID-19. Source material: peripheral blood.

The CDR3 loop reads CASSLNRGRLDTGELFF. The CDR3, as DNA: TGTGCCAGCAGCTTAAATAGGGGGCGCTTGGACACCGGGGAGCTGTTTTTT. V usage is TRBV7-9 and J usage is TRBJ2-2; TRBD1 matches at 7 bases. The CDR3 extends over 17 amino acids. Trimming at V came to 2 bases and at J to 3 bases, leaving 9 bases not matched to a gene. Germline-derived CDR1 and CDR2 are SEHNR and FQNEAQ (reference sequence).